Shown below are 15 T cell receptor beta chains from a single sample sequenced in a study of graft-versus-host responses after intestinal transplantation. The repertoire was sequenced with immunoSEQ multiplex PCR; TCRdb's copy has only in-frame clones and lacks some. The sample holds tens of thousands of clones; approximately 92% are singletons and the top ten take 5% to 6.5%. This specimen was PBMCs, taken 750 to 800 days after a first intestinal transplant, on the day of a second. The receptor source for this set is a human patient who received an intestinal transplant, so some T cells may come from the graft donor.

This rearrangement joins TRBV5-6 to TRBJ1-1, with unresolved D. The CDR3 consists of 13 residues. The V end lost 0 bases, the J end lost 5 bases, and 8 bases lay between the germline ends. Germline V gives CDR1 SGHDT, CDR2 YYEEEE. The CDR3 sequence is CASSLAAGTEAFF. The CDR3 DNA sequence: TGTGCCAGCAGCTTGGCCGCGGGAACTGAAGCTTTCTTT. Drawing the rest from reference TRBV5-6 and TRBJ1-1, the complete variable domain is DAGVTQSPTHLIKTRGQQVTLRCSPKSGHDTVSWYQQALGQGPQFIFQYYEEEERQRGNFPDRFSGHQFPNYSSELNVNALLLGDSALYLCASSLAAGTEAFFGQGTRLTVV.

V gene TRBV5-1 combines with J gene TRBJ1-2, with D tentatively TRBD1 (5 bases). Trimming left V 6 bases short and J 0 bases short, with 6 bases between. Germline loops: CDR1 SGHRS, CDR2 YFSETQ. This CDR3 contains 12 residues. Here the CDR3 DNA reads TGCGCCAGCAAACAGGCTAACTATGGCTACACCTTC. Amino acids: CASKQANYGYTF.

J is TRBJ2-7 and V is TRBV10-3, with TRBD1 matching over 7 bases. The CDR3 totals 14 residues. Per germline, CDR1 ENHRY and CDR2 SYGVKD. V was clipped by 5 bases and J by 4 bases; unmatched bases: 8. Here the CDR3 DNA reads TGTGCCATCAGTAGAACAGGGGATCCTTACGAGCAGTACTTC. This encodes CAISRTGDPYEQYF.

The rearrangement uses TRBV28 and TRBJ1-4; D not resolved. CDR1 is MDHEN and CDR2 is SYDVKM in the germline V gene. The germline V and J ends were trimmed by 5 bases and 11 bases, with 12 bases remaining between them. This CDR3 comprises 12 residues. CDR3 nucleotides: TGTGCCAGCAGTGTGGGCGGCCCTAAACTGTTTTTT. The encoded protein is CASSVGGPKLFF. The full variable domain, rest sourced from reference TRBV28 and TRBJ1-4, is DVKVTQSSRYLVKRTGEKVFLECVQDMDHENMFWYRQDPGLGLRLIYFSYDVKMKEKGDIPEGYSVSREKKERFSLILESASTNQTSMYLCASSVGGPKLFFGSGTQLSVL.

The V gene is TRBV7-3, the J gene TRBJ2-7; 15 bases match TRBD2. The length of the CDR3 is 15 residues. Trimming cost V 8 bases and J 7 bases; bases outside gene matches: 9. CDR1 is SGHTA, CDR2 FQGTGA, per germline. CDR3 in DNA: TGTGCCAGCGCCCCCGGACTAGCGGGAGGGCGGGAGCAGTACTTC. This sequence encodes CASAPGLAGGREQYF.

V usage is TRBV28 and J usage is TRBJ2-7, with D maybe TRBD2 (5 bases). The germline V gene encodes CDR1 MDHEN and CDR2 SYDVKM. Trimming stripped 2 bases from V and 3 bases from J, with 14 bases between. The CDR3 loop spans 15 amino acids. The CDR3 nucleotides are TGTGCCAGCAGTTTAGCGAGGGCAGGAGGCTACGAGCAGTACTTC. Translation gives CASSLARAGGYEQYF.

CDR3 coding DNA: TGCGCCAGCAGCCAAGCGGACAGGGGGAGGTCGGATGGGGATGGGCAGCCCCAGCATTTT. It specifies CASSQADRGRSDGDGQPQHF. V is TRBV4-3 and J is TRBJ1-5, with TRBD1 matching 10 bases. CDR1 and CDR2 (germline): LGHNA, YSLEER. There are 20 residues in the CDR3. Trimming removed 1 base from V and 7 bases from J; junction bases left unmatched: 19.

Points on this clone: Other DNA sequences within the sample encode an identical CDR3. The V and J genes are TRBV2 and TRBJ2-1; the match to TRBD2 covers 9 bases. The J segment lost 2 bases and the V segment lost 6 bases, leaving 11 bases of the junction unmatched. The CDR3 is 17 amino acids. Germline V lookup: CDR1 SNHLY, CDR2 FYNNEI. The CDR3 region is CASSPLRGTSPYNEQFF. The CDR3 nucleotides read TGTGCCAGCAGCCCACTAAGGGGGACTAGCCCCTACAATGAGCAGTTCTTC.

The chain uses TRBV28 and TRBJ2-4; no firm D call. Germline V gives CDR1 MDHEN, CDR2 SYDVKM. The CDR3 runs to 11 residues. CDR3 sequence: CGVRQKNIQYF. The DNA for the CDR3 is TGTGGGGTACGCCAAAAAAACATTCAGTACTTC.

The V and J genes are TRBV5-1 and TRBJ1-2; 10 bases align to TRBD1. The CDR3 spans 14 residues. Per germline, CDR1 SGHRS and CDR2 YFSETQ. With V trimmed by 0 bases and J by 4 bases, 0 bases remained unmatched. The CDR3 protein is CASSLGTGGYGYTF. In DNA form, the CDR3 reads TGCGCCAGCAGCTTGGGGACAGGGGGCTATGGCTACACCTTC.

The rearrangement uses TRBV10-3 and TRBJ2-5; 9 bases match TRBD2. The DNA end lines up better with TRBJ2-7; the J call may be wrong. There are 16 residues in the CDR3. The germline V gene encodes CDR1 ENHRY and CDR2 SYGVKD. The CDR3 spells CAISDMRGGISYEQYF. The CDR3 DNA reads TGTGCCATCAGTGATATGCGGGGGGGCATCTCCTACGAGCAGTACTTC.

This clone was picked up a small number of times. The chain employs TRBV6-4 and TRBJ2-1; 9 nucleotides match TRBD2. CDR3 length: 15 residues. Germline trimming cut 0 bases from V and 3 bases from J; bases unmatched to any gene: 0. Germline V gene sequence: CDR1 MRHNA, CDR2 SNTAGT. The CDR3 DNA is TGTGCCAGCAGTGACTCACTAGCGGGCTACAATGAGCAGTTCTTC. It translates to CASSDSLAGYNEQFF.

The gene calls are TRBV30 and TRBJ2-7, with D maybe TRBD2 (5 bases). The CDR3 contains 13 residues. From germline, CDR1 is GTSNPN and CDR2 SVGIG (reference sequence). Trimming took off 5 bases at V and 2 bases at J, with 13 bases between the two ends. The CDR3 here is CAWVPPGAYEQYF. The CDR3, as DNA: TGTGCCTGGGTGCCCCCCGGGGCCTACGAGCAGTACTTC.

The chain carries TRBV7-9 and TRBJ2-7; D ambiguous. Deletions cut 1 base from V and 1 base from J, with 2 bases between. Germline V gene lookup returns CDR1 SEHNR and CDR2 FQNEAQ (reference sequence). The CDR3 covers 12 residues. CDR3 sequence reads: CASSLVSYEQYF. In DNA, the CDR3 is TGTGCCAGCAGCTTAGTATCCTACGAGCAGTACTTC.

The rearrangement uses TRBV27 and TRBJ2-2; 10 positions agree with TRBD2. This CDR3 contains 15 residues. V lost 6 bases and J lost 12; bases outside the gene matches: 13. Germline V gene lookup returns CDR1 MNHEY and CDR2 SMNVEV (reference sequence). The CDR3 DNA is TGTGCCAGCAGCCGGCTAACTAGCGGGATAAGAAAGCTGTTTTTT. Protein: CASSRLTSGIRKLFF.